Sequencing of this TCR beta chain was carried out in a study of cytomegalovirus exposure and HLA in healthy donors. The study's findings and limits: Productive status was seen about 87% or about 30% of the time for most TCR beta V segments in an earlier analysis.

This clone turned up a few times. Its target is not known. 13 Jbeta primers and 60 Vbeta primers were used for the PCR. Data came from immunoSEQ multiplex PCR; TCRdb stores just in-frame clones and leaves some out. The sample has about 270,000 clones; 65% to 85% are singletons. Sequencing input: PBMCs. The clonotype originates from a female donor in good health and CMV-seronegative.

CDR3 protein: CASSQDRRDYEKLFF. CDR3 coding DNA: TGTGCCAGCAGCCAAGATCGGCGGGATTATGAAAAACTGTTTTTT. The gene calls are TRBV4-2 and TRBJ1-4; no reliable D call. Germline CDR1 LGHNA, CDR2 YNFKEQ. The CDR3 loop spans 15 amino acids. V lost 0 bases, J lost 6 bases, and 11 bases lay in between.